The 2 T cell receptor beta chains reported below all come from one sample, sequenced in a study of blood T cell repertoires in COVID-19. Profiled with immunoSEQ multiplex PCR; TCRdb holds only in-frame clones, not every one. The data hold around 150,000 clones, with around nine tenths observed a single time. Sequencing was carried out using peripheral blood. All receptors come from a man in his sixties with active or convalescent COVID-19.

CDR3 DNA: TGTGCCAGCAGCGTTGCCTGGGACAGTATCTATAACAATCAGCCCCAGCATTTT. Translating it yields CASSVAWDSIYNNQPQHF. This chain links TRBV28 with TRBJ1-5; 7 bases map to TRBD1. CDR3 size: 18 residues. Germline V gene data show CDR1 as MDHEN and CDR2 as SYDVKM. V dropped 6 bases and J dropped 3; count of bases not matched to a gene: 17. The whole variable domain, filled in from reference TRBV28 and TRBJ1-5, reads DVKVTQSSRYLVKRTGEKVFLECVQDMDHENMFWYRQDPGLGLRLIYFSYDVKMKEKGDIPEGYSVSREKKERFSLILESASTNQTSMYLCASSVAWDSIYNNQPQHFGDGTRLSIL.

The V gene is TRBV20-1, the J gene TRBJ2-1; the match to TRBD1 covers 8 bases. V lost 3 bases, J lost 7 bases, and 2 bases stayed unmatched. Looked up from germline, CDR1 is DFQATT and CDR2 is SNEGSKA (reference sequence). The CDR3 has 12 residues. CDR3 DNA sequence: TGCAGTGCTAGTCGGACAGGGAATGAGCAGTTCTTC. Encoded protein: CSASRTGNEQFF.